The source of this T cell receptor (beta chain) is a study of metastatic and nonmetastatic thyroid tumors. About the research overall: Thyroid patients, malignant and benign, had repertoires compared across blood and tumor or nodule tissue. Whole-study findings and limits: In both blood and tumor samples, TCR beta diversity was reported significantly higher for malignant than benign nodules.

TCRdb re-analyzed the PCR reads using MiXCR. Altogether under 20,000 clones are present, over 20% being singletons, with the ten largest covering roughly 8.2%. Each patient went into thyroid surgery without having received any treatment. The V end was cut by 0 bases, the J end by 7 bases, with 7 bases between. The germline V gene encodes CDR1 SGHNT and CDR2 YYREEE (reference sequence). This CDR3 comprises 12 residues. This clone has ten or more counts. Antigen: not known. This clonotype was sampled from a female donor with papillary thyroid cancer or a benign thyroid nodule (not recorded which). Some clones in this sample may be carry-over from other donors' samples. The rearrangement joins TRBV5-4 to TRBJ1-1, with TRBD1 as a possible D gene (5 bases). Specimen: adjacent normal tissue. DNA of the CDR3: TGTGCCAGCAGCTTGGAAGGGGATGAAGCTTTCTTT. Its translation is CASSLEGDEAFF.